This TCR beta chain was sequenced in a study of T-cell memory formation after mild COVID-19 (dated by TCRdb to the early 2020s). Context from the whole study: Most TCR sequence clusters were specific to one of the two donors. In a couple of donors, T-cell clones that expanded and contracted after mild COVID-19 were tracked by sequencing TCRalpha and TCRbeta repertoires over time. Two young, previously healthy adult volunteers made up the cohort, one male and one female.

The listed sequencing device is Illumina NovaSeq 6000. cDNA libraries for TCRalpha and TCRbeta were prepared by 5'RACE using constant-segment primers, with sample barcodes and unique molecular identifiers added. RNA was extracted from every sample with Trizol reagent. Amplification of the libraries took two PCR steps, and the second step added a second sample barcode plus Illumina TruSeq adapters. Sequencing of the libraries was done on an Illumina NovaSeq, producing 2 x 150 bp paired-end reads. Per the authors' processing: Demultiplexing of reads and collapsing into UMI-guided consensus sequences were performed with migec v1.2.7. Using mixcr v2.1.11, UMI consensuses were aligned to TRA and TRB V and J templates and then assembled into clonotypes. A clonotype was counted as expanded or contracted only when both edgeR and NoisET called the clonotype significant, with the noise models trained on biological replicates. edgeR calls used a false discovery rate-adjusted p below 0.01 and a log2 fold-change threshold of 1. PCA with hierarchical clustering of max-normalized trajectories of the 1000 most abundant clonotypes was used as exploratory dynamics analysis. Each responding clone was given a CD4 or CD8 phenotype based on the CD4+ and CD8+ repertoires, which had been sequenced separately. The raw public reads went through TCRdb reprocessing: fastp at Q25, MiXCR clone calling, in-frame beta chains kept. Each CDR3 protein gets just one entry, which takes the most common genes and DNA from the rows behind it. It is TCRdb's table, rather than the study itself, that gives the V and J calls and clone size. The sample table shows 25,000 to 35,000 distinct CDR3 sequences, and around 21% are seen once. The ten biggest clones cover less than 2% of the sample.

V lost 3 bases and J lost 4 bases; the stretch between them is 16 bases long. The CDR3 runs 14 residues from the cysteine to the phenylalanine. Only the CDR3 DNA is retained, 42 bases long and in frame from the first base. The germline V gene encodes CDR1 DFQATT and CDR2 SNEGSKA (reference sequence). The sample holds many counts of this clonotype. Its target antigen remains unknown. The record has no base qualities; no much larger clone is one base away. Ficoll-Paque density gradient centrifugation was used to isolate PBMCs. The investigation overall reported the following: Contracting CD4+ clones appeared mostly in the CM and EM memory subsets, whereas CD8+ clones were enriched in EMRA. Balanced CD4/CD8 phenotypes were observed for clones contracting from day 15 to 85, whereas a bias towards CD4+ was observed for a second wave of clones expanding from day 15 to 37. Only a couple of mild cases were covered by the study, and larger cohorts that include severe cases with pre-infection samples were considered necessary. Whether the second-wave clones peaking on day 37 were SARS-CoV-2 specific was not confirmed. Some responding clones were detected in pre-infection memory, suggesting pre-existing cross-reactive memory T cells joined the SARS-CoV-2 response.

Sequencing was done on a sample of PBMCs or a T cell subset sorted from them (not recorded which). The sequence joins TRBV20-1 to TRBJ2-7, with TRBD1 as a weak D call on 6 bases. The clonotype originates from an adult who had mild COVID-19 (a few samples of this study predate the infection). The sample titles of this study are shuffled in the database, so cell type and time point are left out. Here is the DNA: TGCAGTGCTAGCTACTCACAGGGCTCGTACGAGCAGTACTTC. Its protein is CSASYSQGSYEQYF.